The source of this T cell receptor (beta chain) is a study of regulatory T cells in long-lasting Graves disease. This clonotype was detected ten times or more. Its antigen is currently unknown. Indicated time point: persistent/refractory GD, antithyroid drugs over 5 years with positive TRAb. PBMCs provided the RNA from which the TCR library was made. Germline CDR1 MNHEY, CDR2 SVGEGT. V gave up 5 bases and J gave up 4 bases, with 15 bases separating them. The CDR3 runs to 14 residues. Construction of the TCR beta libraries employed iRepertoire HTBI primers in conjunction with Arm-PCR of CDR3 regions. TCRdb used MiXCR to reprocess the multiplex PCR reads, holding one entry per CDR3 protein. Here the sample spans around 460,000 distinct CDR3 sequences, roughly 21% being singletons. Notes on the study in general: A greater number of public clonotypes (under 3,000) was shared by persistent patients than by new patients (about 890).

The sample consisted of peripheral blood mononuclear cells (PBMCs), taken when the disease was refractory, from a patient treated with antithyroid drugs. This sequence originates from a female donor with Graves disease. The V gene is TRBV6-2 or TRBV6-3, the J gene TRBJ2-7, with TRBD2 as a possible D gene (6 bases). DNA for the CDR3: TGTGCCAGCAGTAGGGACTTCCTCCAGTACGAGCAGTACTTC. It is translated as CASSRDFLQYEQYF.